This TCR beta chain stems from a study of shared clonotypes between healthy human individuals. Across the study: With ages of 18 to 49, the donors were two women and a few men. Study findings and constraints: Sequencing depth was expected to affect clonotype sharing among donors.

Notes on this clone: The antigen is unknown.

The CDR3 covers 15 residues. Trimming took 2 bases from V and 0 from J, leaving 11 bases between them. In germline, CDR1 is WSHSY, CDR2 SAAADI. Deep level was the assay's run setting. The table came from immunoSEQ multiplex PCR; TCRdb's copy has only in-frame clones and leaves some out. The repertoire holds over 95,000 clones, more than 65% seen once, with 24% in the top ten. CD8 memory comprised CD45RO+ plus CCR7-negative CD45RA+ TemRA cells. The chain links TRBV10-2 to TRBJ2-7; D not certain. The source of this sequence is a woman between 25 and 40 years old in good health. The specimen was memory CD8+ T cells sorted from blood. Specified subset: CD45RO+ cells pooled with CCR7-negative TemRA cells. DNA for the CDR3: TGCGCCAGCAGTGAGACTCCGGACGGCTCCTACGAGCAGTACTTC. Protein sequence: CASSETPDGSYEQYF.